A selection of T cell receptor beta chains follows, all from one sample in a study of vaccination and CD4 T cells after COVID-19. Antigens of these TCRs are unknown. A single record per CDR3 protein comes from TCRdb applying MiXCR to the PCR reads. The sample contains 9,500 to 15,000 distinct CDR3 sequences, 30% of which appear only once. The sequenced sample consisted of cultured CD4+ T cells from blood. The receptors come from a human donor with COVID-19. The CDR3 runs from the conserved cysteine through the conserved F or W. The order of the fields is clone size, CDR3 length, J gene, V gene, D gene, CDR3 DNA, CDR3 protein. A D gene is named only where the DNA matches it firmly. Clone size is given for some rows only: seen once, a few or many times, or a class if the clone is expanded.

clone_size: NA
cdr3_length: 13
j_call: TRBJ2-5
v_call: TRBV10-2
d_call: NA
cdr3_nt: TGCGCCAGCAGTGCCGGGACAAAAGAGACCCAGTACTTC
cdr3_aa: CASSAGTKETQYF

clone_size: NA
cdr3_length: 17
j_call: TRBJ2-7
v_call: TRBV11-1
d_call: TRBD2
cdr3_nt: TGTGCCAGCAGCTTGAGGATCGCGGGGGGCCTCGGATACGAGCAGTACTTC
cdr3_aa: CASSLRIAGGLGYEQYF

clone_size: few
cdr3_length: 16
j_call: TRBJ2-5
v_call: TRBV5-4
d_call: TRBD2
cdr3_nt: TGTGCCAGCAGCTTGGAGGTAGCGGGGGGGCTGCGGACCCAGTACTTC
cdr3_aa: CASSLEVAGGLRTQYF

clone_size: NA
cdr3_length: 16
j_call: TRBJ2-7
v_call: TRBV20-1
d_call: TRBD2
cdr3_nt: TGCAGTGCTAGCCATGTGACTAGCGGGGGGACCTACGAGCAGCACTTC
cdr3_aa: CSASHVTSGGTYEQHF

clone_size: few
cdr3_length: 15
j_call: TRBJ2-2
v_call: TRBV6-1
d_call: TRBD1
cdr3_nt: TGTGCCAGCACCAGGGGACAGGGGAACACCGGGGAGCTGTTTTTT
cdr3_aa: CASTRGQGNTGELFF

clone_size: NA
cdr3_length: 13
j_call: TRBJ1-1
v_call: TRBV7-2
d_call: TRBD1
cdr3_nt: TGTGCCAGCAGCTCCCGACAGGGGGGTGAAGCTTTCTTT
cdr3_aa: CASSSRQGGEAFF

clone_size: NA
cdr3_length: 15
j_call: TRBJ2-7
v_call: TRBV18
d_call: NA
cdr3_nt: TGTGCCAGCTCACCAGCAGGGACGGGCCGGGGCGAGCAGTACTTC
cdr3_aa: CASSPAGTGRGEQYF

clone_size: NA
cdr3_length: 15
j_call: TRBJ1-5
v_call: TRBV5-1
d_call: NA
cdr3_nt: TGCGCCAGCAGCTTGGCGGGGGATAGCAATCAGCCCCAGCATTTT
cdr3_aa: CASSLAGDSNQPQHF

clone_size: NA
cdr3_length: 15
j_call: TRBJ1-5
v_call: TRBV15
d_call: NA
cdr3_nt: TGTGCCACCAGCAGAGTTGGGGGAAGGGATCAGCCCCAGCATTTT
cdr3_aa: CATSRVGGRDQPQHF

clone_size: NA
cdr3_length: 14
j_call: TRBJ1-1
v_call: TRBV12-3/TRBV12-4
d_call: TRBD1
cdr3_nt: TGTGCCAGCAGTGGGGACAGGAGGGCGACTGAAGCTTTCTTT
cdr3_aa: CASSGDRRATEAFF

clone_size: NA
cdr3_length: 15
j_call: TRBJ1-5
v_call: TRBV5-1
d_call: NA
cdr3_nt: TGCGCCAGTAAGGAGGGGGAATTGAGCAATCAGCCCCAGCATTTT
cdr3_aa: CASKEGELSNQPQHF

clone_size: few
cdr3_length: 14
j_call: TRBJ1-4
v_call: TRBV20-1
d_call: NA
cdr3_nt: TGCAGTGCTAGAGGCGGTGCAACTAATGAAAAACTGTTTTTT
cdr3_aa: CSARGGATNEKLFF

clone_size: NA
cdr3_length: 17
j_call: TRBJ2-1
v_call: TRBV5-4
d_call: TRBD2
cdr3_nt: TGTGCCAGGCGAGGGGTAGCGGGGGAGTTGACCTACAATGAGCAGTTCTTC
cdr3_aa: CARRGVAGELTYNEQFF

clone_size: NA
cdr3_length: 13
j_call: TRBJ1-5
v_call: TRBV24-1
d_call: NA
cdr3_nt: TGTGCCACCAGTGGGGACCACAATCAGCCCCAGCATTTT
cdr3_aa: CATSGDHNQPQHF

clone_size: few
cdr3_length: 15
j_call: TRBJ1-5
v_call: TRBV6-1
d_call: NA
cdr3_nt: TGTGCCAGCAGTGGTCCCCGGGGAAGCAATCAGCCCCAGCATTTT
cdr3_aa: CASSGPRGSNQPQHF

clone_size: NA
cdr3_length: 14
j_call: TRBJ1-2
v_call: TRBV9
d_call: TRBD1
cdr3_nt: TGTGCCAGCAGCGCGACCCGACAGGGAGACGGCTACACCTTC
cdr3_aa: CASSATRQGDGYTF

clone_size: few
cdr3_length: 15
j_call: TRBJ1-5
v_call: TRBV7-9
d_call: NA
cdr3_nt: TGTGCCAGCAGCTTATCTTGGGACGGCAATCAGCCCCAGCATTTT
cdr3_aa: CASSLSWDGNQPQHF

clone_size: NA
cdr3_length: 14
j_call: TRBJ2-7
v_call: TRBV5-8
d_call: NA
cdr3_nt: TGTGCCAGCAGCTTGGCGGCTGTGGGAGGCGAGCAGTACTTC
cdr3_aa: CASSLAAVGGEQYF

clone_size: few
cdr3_length: 15
j_call: TRBJ1-5
v_call: TRBV7-8
d_call: TRBD1
cdr3_nt: TGTGCCAGCAGCTCGACAGGGCACGGAGATCAGCCCCAGCATTTT
cdr3_aa: CASSSTGHGDQPQHF

clone_size: NA
cdr3_length: 13
j_call: TRBJ1-2
v_call: TRBV12-3/TRBV12-4
d_call: NA
cdr3_nt: TGTGCCAGCAGTTTGAGCGAGAACTATGGCTACACCTTC
cdr3_aa: CASSLSENYGYTF

clone_size: NA
cdr3_length: 15
j_call: TRBJ1-1
v_call: TRBV18
d_call: NA
cdr3_nt: TGTGCCAGCTCCCCGATGGGGACAACGAACACTGAAGCTTTCTTT
cdr3_aa: CASSPMGTTNTEAFF

clone_size: NA
cdr3_length: 16
j_call: TRBJ2-6
v_call: TRBV28
d_call: NA
cdr3_nt: TGTGCCAGCAGTTTCGGACGTAACTCTGGGGCCAACGTCCTGACTTTC
cdr3_aa: CASSFGRNSGANVLTF

clone_size: once
cdr3_length: 14
j_call: TRBJ2-7
v_call: TRBV20-1
d_call: NA
cdr3_nt: TGCAGTGCTAGAGAGGGCCGGGATGGCCACGAGCAGTACTTC
cdr3_aa: CSAREGRDGHEQYF

clone_size: NA
cdr3_length: 15
j_call: TRBJ1-2
v_call: TRBV20-1
d_call: NA
cdr3_nt: TGCAGTGCTAGAAAGTTAGGGGGTGCCGCGGTTGGCTACACCTTC
cdr3_aa: CSARKLGGAAVGYTF

clone_size: NA
cdr3_length: 16
j_call: TRBJ2-3
v_call: TRBV15
d_call: NA
cdr3_nt: TGTGCCACCAGCAGCCCCGGGGCGCCTCGCACAGATACGCAGTATTTT
cdr3_aa: CATSSPGAPRTDTQYF

clone_size: few
cdr3_length: 17
j_call: TRBJ2-3
v_call: TRBV7-2
d_call: TRBD2
cdr3_nt: TGTGCCAGCAGCTTAGCACTAGCGGGGGGAAGGGCAGATACGCAGTATTTT
cdr3_aa: CASSLALAGGRADTQYF

clone_size: few
cdr3_length: 13
j_call: TRBJ2-2
v_call: TRBV14
d_call: NA
cdr3_nt: TGTGCCAGCAGCCAAGTTATAGCCGGGGAGCTGTTTTTT
cdr3_aa: CASSQVIAGELFF

clone_size: NA
cdr3_length: 14
j_call: TRBJ1-2
v_call: TRBV5-1
d_call: TRBD1
cdr3_nt: TGCGCCAGCAGCTTGGAGACAGGGGGCGCGGGCTACACCTTC
cdr3_aa: CASSLETGGAGYTF

clone_size: medium-sized
cdr3_length: 15
j_call: TRBJ1-5
v_call: TRBV6-2/TRBV6-3
d_call: TRBD1
cdr3_nt: TGTGCCAGCATGGGAGGGGGACAGGGGAATCAGCCCCAGCATTTT
cdr3_aa: CASMGGGQGNQPQHF

clone_size: NA
cdr3_length: 15
j_call: TRBJ2-7
v_call: TRBV15
d_call: TRBD1
cdr3_nt: TGTGCCACCAGCAGCGCCGGGACAGGCTTCTACGAGCAGTACTTC
cdr3_aa: CATSSAGTGFYEQYF

clone_size: NA
cdr3_length: 13
j_call: TRBJ1-1
v_call: TRBV12-3/TRBV12-4
d_call: NA
cdr3_nt: TGTGCCAGCAGTTTTCCGGGACACCATGAAGCTTTCTTT
cdr3_aa: CASSFPGHHEAFF

clone_size: few
cdr3_length: 14
j_call: TRBJ1-5
v_call: TRBV2
d_call: NA
cdr3_nt: TGTGCCAGCAGTGGACCCCAGGTCAATCAGCCCCAGCATTTT
cdr3_aa: CASSGPQVNQPQHF

clone_size: few
cdr3_length: 11
j_call: TRBJ1-3
v_call: TRBV6-1
d_call: NA
cdr3_nt: TGTGCCAGCGCCGCCGGAAACACCATATATTTT
cdr3_aa: CASAAGNTIYF

clone_size: medium-sized
cdr3_length: 15
j_call: TRBJ2-3
v_call: TRBV20-1
d_call: TRBD2
cdr3_nt: TGCAGTGCTAGAGATAGCGGGTCTAGCACAGATACGCAGTATTTT
cdr3_aa: CSARDSGSSTDTQYF

clone_size: few
cdr3_length: 12
j_call: TRBJ2-7
v_call: TRBV11-3
d_call: NA
cdr3_nt: TGTGCCAGCTTCGGCCTAACGGGGGAGCAGTACTTC
cdr3_aa: CASFGLTGEQYF

clone_size: NA
cdr3_length: 14
j_call: TRBJ2-2
v_call: TRBV20-1
d_call: NA
cdr3_nt: TGCAGTGCCCGGGCGGACACCGACACCGGGGAGCTGTTTTTT
cdr3_aa: CSARADTDTGELFF

clone_size: NA
cdr3_length: 16
j_call: TRBJ2-3
v_call: TRBV9
d_call: TRBD1
cdr3_nt: TGTGCCAGCAGCGGCGGACAGGGGGTAGTAACAGATACGCAGTATTTT
cdr3_aa: CASSGGQGVVTDTQYF

clone_size: NA
cdr3_length: 16
j_call: TRBJ2-2
v_call: TRBV18
d_call: TRBD2
cdr3_nt: TGTGCCAGCTCACCCTTGACTAGCAGGAACACCGGGGAGCTGTTTTTT
cdr3_aa: CASSPLTSRNTGELFF

clone_size: NA
cdr3_length: 15
j_call: TRBJ2-2
v_call: TRBV7-2
d_call: NA
cdr3_nt: TGTGCCAGCAGCTTATCGTCGGCCTACACCGGGGAGCTGTTTTTT
cdr3_aa: CASSLSSAYTGELFF

clone_size: NA
cdr3_length: 17
j_call: TRBJ2-7
v_call: TRBV6-1
d_call: TRBD1
cdr3_nt: TGTGCCAGCAGACGTTTTTCCGGGACAGGGAGTTTCTACGAGCAGTACTTC
cdr3_aa: CASRRFSGTGSFYEQYF

clone_size: NA
cdr3_length: 13
j_call: TRBJ1-2
v_call: TRBV7-3
d_call: TRBD1
cdr3_nt: TGTGCCAGCAGCTTATCTGACAGGGATGGCTACACCTTC
cdr3_aa: CASSLSDRDGYTF

clone_size: medium-sized
cdr3_length: 16
j_call: TRBJ1-2
v_call: TRBV10-3
d_call: TRBD1
cdr3_nt: TGTGCCATCAGTGACCCTCGACAGGGGGCTAACTATGGCTACACCTTC
cdr3_aa: CAISDPRQGANYGYTF

clone_size: NA
cdr3_length: 14
j_call: TRBJ2-1
v_call: TRBV21-1
d_call: NA
cdr3_nt: TGTGCCAGCAGCAAAGCTACGGGACGGAATGAGCAGTTCTTC
cdr3_aa: CASSKATGRNEQFF

clone_size: NA
cdr3_length: 17
j_call: TRBJ2-2
v_call: TRBV19
d_call: TRBD1
cdr3_nt: TGTGCCAGTAGTATAGACCGGGACAGTCGGAACACCGGGGAGCTGTTTTTT
cdr3_aa: CASSIDRDSRNTGELFF

clone_size: NA
cdr3_length: 10
j_call: TRBJ2-5
v_call: TRBV18
d_call: NA
cdr3_nt: TGTGCCAGCTCACAAGAGACCCAGTACTTC
cdr3_aa: CASSQETQYF

clone_size: NA
cdr3_length: 13
j_call: TRBJ1-2
v_call: TRBV19
d_call: NA
cdr3_nt: TGTGCCAGTAGTGGGCGTCCGAACTATGGCTACACCTTC
cdr3_aa: CASSGRPNYGYTF

clone_size: few
cdr3_length: 15
j_call: TRBJ2-2
v_call: TRBV20-1
d_call: TRBD2
cdr3_nt: TGCAGTGCTAGATTAGCGGGGTCGGTCACCGGGGAGCTGTTTTTT
cdr3_aa: CSARLAGSVTGELFF

clone_size: NA
cdr3_length: 17
j_call: TRBJ1-5
v_call: TRBV28
d_call: TRBD1
cdr3_nt: TGTGCCAGCAGCATACAGGGGTCCCAAATTAGCAATCAGCCCCAGCATTTT
cdr3_aa: CASSIQGSQISNQPQHF

clone_size: NA
cdr3_length: 12
j_call: TRBJ2-3
v_call: TRBV6-2/TRBV6-3
d_call: TRBD2
cdr3_nt: TGTGCCAGCAGCTCGGGGGGGCTTACGCAGTATTTT
cdr3_aa: CASSSGGLTQYF

clone_size: few
cdr3_length: 19
j_call: TRBJ2-3
v_call: TRBV27
d_call: TRBD2
cdr3_nt: TGTGCCAGCAGTTTATTCGGACTACGCGGGGGGGGCCGCACAGATACGCAGTATTTT
cdr3_aa: CASSLFGLRGGGRTDTQYF

clone_size: few
cdr3_length: 15
j_call: TRBJ2-3
v_call: TRBV27
d_call: NA
cdr3_nt: TGTGCCAGCAGTTTCGGACTGGAAGGCACAGATACGCAGTATTTT
cdr3_aa: CASSFGLEGTDTQYF

clone_size: few
cdr3_length: 17
j_call: TRBJ2-2
v_call: TRBV6-2/TRBV6-3
d_call: TRBD1
cdr3_nt: TGTGCCAGCAGTTACCCCCGGACAGGGTGGAACACCGGGGAGCTGTTTTTT
cdr3_aa: CASSYPRTGWNTGELFF

clone_size: few
cdr3_length: 13
j_call: TRBJ1-2
v_call: TRBV20-1
d_call: NA
cdr3_nt: TGCAGTGCGCAGCCAGAGGGGATCCCTGGCTACACCTTC
cdr3_aa: CSAQPEGIPGYTF

clone_size: once
cdr3_length: 17
j_call: TRBJ2-3
v_call: TRBV4-2
d_call: NA
cdr3_nt: TGTGCCAGCAGCCAACCGGGTGAGGGATCATACACAGATACGCAGTATTTT
cdr3_aa: CASSQPGEGSYTDTQYF

clone_size: medium-sized
cdr3_length: 16
j_call: TRBJ1-5
v_call: TRBV6-1
d_call: TRBD1
cdr3_nt: TGTGCCAGCCGGAGGACAGGGGCGAATAGCAATCAGCCCCAGCATTTT
cdr3_aa: CASRRTGANSNQPQHF

clone_size: few
cdr3_length: 13
j_call: TRBJ1-4
v_call: TRBV19
d_call: NA
cdr3_nt: TGTGCCAGTAGGGTTGCAACTAATGAAAAACTGTTTTTT
cdr3_aa: CASRVATNEKLFF